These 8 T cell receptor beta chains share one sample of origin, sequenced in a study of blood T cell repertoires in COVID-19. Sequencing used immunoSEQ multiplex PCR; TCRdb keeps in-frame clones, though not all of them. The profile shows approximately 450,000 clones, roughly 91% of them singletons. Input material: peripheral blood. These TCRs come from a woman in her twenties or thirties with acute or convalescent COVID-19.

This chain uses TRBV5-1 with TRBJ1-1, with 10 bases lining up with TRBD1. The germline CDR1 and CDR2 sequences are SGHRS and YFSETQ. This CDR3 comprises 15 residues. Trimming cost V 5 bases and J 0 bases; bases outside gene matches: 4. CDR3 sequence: CASRVGTGVNTEAFF. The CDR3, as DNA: TGCGCCAGCAGGGTTGGGACAGGGGTGAACACTGAAGCTTTCTTT.

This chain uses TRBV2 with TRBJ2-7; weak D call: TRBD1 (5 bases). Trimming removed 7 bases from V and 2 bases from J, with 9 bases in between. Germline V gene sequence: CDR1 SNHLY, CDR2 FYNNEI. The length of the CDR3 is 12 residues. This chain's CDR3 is CASTDTTYEQYF. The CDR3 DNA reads TGTGCCAGCACGGACACTACCTACGAGCAGTACTTC.

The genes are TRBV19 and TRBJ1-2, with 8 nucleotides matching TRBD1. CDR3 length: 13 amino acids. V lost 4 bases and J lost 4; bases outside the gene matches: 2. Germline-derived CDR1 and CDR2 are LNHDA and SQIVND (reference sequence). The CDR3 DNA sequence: TGTGCCAGTAGTAAGGGACAGGCCTATGGCTACACCTTC. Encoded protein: CASSKGQAYGYTF. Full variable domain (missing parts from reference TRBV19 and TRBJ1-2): DGGITQSPKYLFRKEGQNVTLSCEQNLNHDAMYWYRQDPGQGLRLIYYSQIVNDFQKGDIAEGYSVSREKKESFPLTVTSAQKNPTAFYLCASSKGQAYGYTFGSGTRLTVV.

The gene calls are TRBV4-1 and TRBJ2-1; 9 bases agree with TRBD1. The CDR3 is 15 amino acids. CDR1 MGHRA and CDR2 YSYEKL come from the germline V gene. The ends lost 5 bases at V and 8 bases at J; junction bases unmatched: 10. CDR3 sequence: CASSNPGTGRDEQFF. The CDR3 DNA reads TGCGCCAGCAGCAACCCCGGGACAGGGAGGGATGAGCAGTTCTTC.

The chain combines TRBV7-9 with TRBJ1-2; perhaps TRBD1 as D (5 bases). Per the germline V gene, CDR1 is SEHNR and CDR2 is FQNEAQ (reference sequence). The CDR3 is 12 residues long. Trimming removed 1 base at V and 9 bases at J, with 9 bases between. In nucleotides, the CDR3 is TGTGCCAGCAGCTTAGTACAGGAACGCTACACCTTC. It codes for CASSLVQERYTF.

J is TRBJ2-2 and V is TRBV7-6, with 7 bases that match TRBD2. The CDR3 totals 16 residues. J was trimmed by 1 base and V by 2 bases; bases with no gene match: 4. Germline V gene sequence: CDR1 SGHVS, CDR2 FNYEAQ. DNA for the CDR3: TGTGCCAGCAGCTTACGTCTAGCGGAGAACACCGGGGAGCTGTTTTTT. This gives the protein CASSLRLAENTGELFF.

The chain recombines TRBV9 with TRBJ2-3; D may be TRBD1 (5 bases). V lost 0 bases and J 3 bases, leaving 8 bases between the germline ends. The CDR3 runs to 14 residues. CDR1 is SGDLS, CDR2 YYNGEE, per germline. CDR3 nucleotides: TGTGCCAGCAGCGTAGGGGCAGGGACAGATACGCAGTATTTT. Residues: CASSVGAGTDTQYF.

CDR3 in amino acids: CASSTFAGTEAYEQYF. The DNA for the CDR3 is TGCGCCAGCTCCACATTCGCCGGGACAGAAGCCTACGAGCAGTACTTC. This chain connects TRBV5-1 to TRBJ2-7; 7 positions match TRBD1. The J segment lost 2 bases and the V segment lost 7 bases, leaving 15 bases of the junction unmatched. This CDR3 contains 16 residues. The germline V gene encodes CDR1 SGHRS and CDR2 YFSETQ.